Listed below are T cell receptor beta chains from one sample, sequenced in a study of CD8+CD57+ T cells in acquired aplastic anemia. TCRdb reprocessed the reads via MiXCR and lists one record per CDR3 protein. The sample lists 310,000 or so distinct CDR3 sequences, around three fifths occurring once. The sample was sorted CD4+, CD8+, or CD8+CD57+ T cells (not recorded which) from PBMCs. The receptors here all came from a human donor with aplastic anemia. Both conserved end residues are part of each CDR3. The D gene is left open where the match is weak. The size of a clone is reported for some rows only, either as once, few or many, or as a class for expanded clones.

abundance,d_gene,j_gene,v_gene,CDR3aa,CDR3nt
many,NA,TRBJ2-1,TRBV24-1,CATSDQTPTGRNEQFF,TGTGCCACCAGTGACCAAACTCCCACCGGGCGCAATGAGCAGTTCTTC
NA,TRBD2,TRBJ2-1,TRBV24-1,CATSLPGLAAYNEQFF,TGTGCCACCAGCTTGCCAGGACTAGCGGCCTACAATGAGCAGTTCTTC
NA,TRBD2,TRBJ2-7,TRBV5-1,CASSFRGLAVDEQYF,TGCGCCAGCAGCTTTCGGGGACTAGCAGTGGATGAGCAGTACTTC
NA,NA,TRBJ2-5,TRBV9,CASSSPLGRAQETQYF,TGTGCCAGCAGCTCCCCTCTCGGCAGGGCGCAAGAGACCCAGTACTTC
NA,NA,TRBJ2-2,TRBV7-3,CASSPTGGGGPGELFF,TGTGCCAGCAGCCCGACTGGAGGGGGGGGGCCCGGGGAGCTGTTTTTT
many,NA,TRBJ1-1,TRBV5-1,CASRAEANTEAFF,TGCGCCAGCAGGGCTGAAGCGAACACTGAAGCTTTCTTT
NA,TRBD1,TRBJ2-5,TRBV20-1,CSARTGGRESQYF,TGCAGTGCTCGGACAGGGGGCAGGGAGTCCCAGTACTTC
few,NA,TRBJ2-3,TRBV24-1,CATSDLMGDPDTQYF,TGTGCCACCAGTGATTTGATGGGGGACCCAGATACGCAGTATTTT
many,TRBD1,TRBJ2-7,TRBV10-3,CATLTGTGQDFHEQYF,TGTGCCACTCTAACGGGTACGGGACAGGATTTCCACGAGCAGTACTTC
many,NA,TRBJ1-2,TRBV19,CASSIAAPGGGNYGYTF,TGTGCCAGTAGTATAGCAGCCCCCGGCGGGGGTAATTATGGCTACACCTTC
few,NA,TRBJ2-3,TRBV29-1,CSVKSGATDTQYF,TGCAGCGTTAAATCAGGGGCCACAGATACGCAGTATTTT